Listed below are T cell receptor beta chains from one sample, sequenced in a study of human T cells and chemical hapten exposure. TCRdb passed the 5' RACE reads through MiXCR, listing each CDR3 protein once. The sample has around 82,000 distinct CDR3 sequences, 7% to 8% seen once; the top ten hold 2% to 2.5%. The receptors here all came from a male donor in good health. The CDR3 runs from the conserved cysteine through the conserved F or W. The D gene is left open where the match is weak. Size is omitted from some rows. Given values are once, few, many or a class for expanded clones.

j_call cdr3_length clone_size v_call d_call cdr3_nt cdr3_aa
TRBJ2-7 14 many TRBV11-2 . TGTGCCAGCAGCCTGGTCAGGGCAGCCTACGAGCAGTACTTC CASSLVRAAYEQYF
TRBJ2-2 15 . TRBV7-9 . TGTGCCAGCAGCTTAGAGCGACTGGAGACCGGGGAGCTGTTTTTT CASSLERLETGELFF
TRBJ2-7 16 many TRBV5-1 TRBD1 TGCGCCAGCAGCAGTACGACAGGGCTGGAAGCCTACGAGCAGTACTTC CASSSTTGLEAYEQYF
TRBJ2-6 15 few TRBV19 . TGTGCCAGTAGCCCCTCCAACTCTGGGGCCAACGTCCTGACTTTC CASSPSNSGANVLTF
TRBJ2-1 15 many TRBV7-3 . TGTGCCAGCAGCTTAACTCTGGGCTCCTACAATGAGCAGTTCTTC CASSLTLGSYNEQFF
TRBJ1-6 15 many TRBV6-5 . TGTGCCAGCACCAAGCGGGGGGGTTATAATTCACCCCTCCACTTT CASTKRGGYNSPLHF
TRBJ1-1 16 many TRBV12-3/TRBV12-4 TRBD1 TGTGCCAGCAGTTTTCGGACAGGGGGAGCAAGCACTGAAGCTTTCTTT CASSFRTGGASTEAFF
TRBJ2-2 13 many TRBV6-5 . TGTGCCAGCATTGCGGAGAACACCGGGGAGCTGTTTTTT CASIAENTGELFF
TRBJ2-3 15 many TRBV7-9 TRBD2 TGTGCCAGCAGCCCGACGGGACTAGCGGGAGATACGCAGTATTTT CASSPTGLAGDTQYF
TRBJ1-5 13 . TRBV10-3 . TGTGCCATCAGTGTAGACGGCAATCAGCCCCAGCATTTT CAISVDGNQPQHF
TRBJ1-1 14 few TRBV7-9 TRBD1 TGTGCCAGCAGCCTAGGGGACAGGGCCACTGAAGCTTTCTTT CASSLGDRATEAFF
TRBJ2-6 15 many TRBV5-1 TRBD1 TGCGCCAGCAGCTTACAGGGGGCTGGGGCCAACGTCCTGACTTTC CASSLQGAGANVLTF
TRBJ1-5 13 . TRBV24-1 . TGTGCCACCAGTGAGAGCGGTTATCAGCCCCAGCATTTT CATSESGYQPQHF
TRBJ1-5 14 few TRBV5-6 . TGTGCCAGCAGCTTGGGGGCTTCGGGTCAGCCCCAGCATTTT CASSLGASGQPQHF
TRBJ1-5 16 many TRBV12-3/TRBV12-4 TRBD1 TGTGCCAGCAGCCGACGGACAGGGGAGGGCAATCAGCCCCAGCATTTT CASSRRTGEGNQPQHF
TRBJ2-4 14 many TRBV2 . TGTGCCAGTTTCTTAAGGGCAGCCAAAAACATTCAGTACTTC CASFLRAAKNIQYF
TRBJ1-1 13 many TRBV20-1 . TGCAGTGCTAGCCACCGGGCGAACACTGAAGCTTTCTTT CSASHRANTEAFF
TRBJ1-1 17 many TRBV7-9 . TGTGCCAGCAGCCTATATGGGGATCTATATAACAACACTGAAGCTTTCTTT CASSLYGDLYNNTEAFF
TRBJ1-1 15 few TRBV14 TRBD1 TGTGCCAGCAGCCAGAGGACAGGGCTGAACACTGAAGCTTTCTTT CASSQRTGLNTEAFF
TRBJ2-1 17 few TRBV7-8 . TGTGCCAGCAGCCCCGACAGGAAAGGGAGAGGGGACAATGAGCAGTTCTTC CASSPDRKGRGDNEQFF
TRBJ2-3 16 . TRBV10-3 TRBD1 TGTGCCATCAGTGCATCGGACAGGGTATTCCCAGATACGCAGTATTTT CAISASDRVFPDTQYF
TRBJ1-1 18 . TRBV12-5 TRBD1 TGTGCTAGTGGTTTGGTACTCCCGCTTAGGGACAGGGGTACTGAAGCTTTCTTT CASGLVLPLRDRGTEAFF
TRBJ1-1 16 . TRBV7-2 . TGTGCCAGCAGCCTCCTTTGGGGGGGCGGCAACACTGAAGCTTTCTTT CASSLLWGGGNTEAFF
TRBJ1-1 16 many TRBV3-1 . TGTGCCAGCAGCCAATTCTGGACGCAGGTTCACACTGAAGCTTTCTTT CASSQFWTQVHTEAFF
TRBJ2-1 13 . TRBV2 . TGTGCCAGCAGTGTCCGGAGGGACAATGAGCAGTTCTTC CASSVRRDNEQFF
TRBJ1-1 16 . TRBV6-5 TRBD1 TGTGCCAGCAGCCATGGGACAGGGGTTTTGAACACTGAAGCTTTCTTT CASSHGTGVLNTEAFF
TRBJ2-7 13 many TRBV7-2 . TGTGCCAGCAGCCCCGGCGCCTCCTACGAGCAGTACTTC CASSPGASYEQYF
TRBJ1-1 17 many TRBV18 TRBD1 TGTGCCAGCTCACCACTTAAGACAGGGGGCGCGGACACTGAAGCTTTCTTT CASSPLKTGGADTEAFF